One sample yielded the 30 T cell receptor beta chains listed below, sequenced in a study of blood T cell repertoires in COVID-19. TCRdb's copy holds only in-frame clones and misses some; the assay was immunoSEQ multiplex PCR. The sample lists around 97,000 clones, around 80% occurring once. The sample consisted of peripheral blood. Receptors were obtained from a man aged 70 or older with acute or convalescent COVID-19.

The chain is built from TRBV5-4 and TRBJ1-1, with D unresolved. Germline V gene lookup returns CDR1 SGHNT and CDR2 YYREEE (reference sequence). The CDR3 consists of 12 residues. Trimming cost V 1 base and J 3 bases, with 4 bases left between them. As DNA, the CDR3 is TGTGCCAGCAGCTTGCCAGACACTGAAGCTTTCTTT. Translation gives CASSLPDTEAFF.

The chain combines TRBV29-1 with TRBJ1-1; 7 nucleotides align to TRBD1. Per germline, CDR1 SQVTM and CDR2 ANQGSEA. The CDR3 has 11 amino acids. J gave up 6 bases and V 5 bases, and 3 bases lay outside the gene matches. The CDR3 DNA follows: TGCAGCGTTAGAGGGGGCGCTGAAGCTTTCTTT. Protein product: CSVRGGAEAFF.

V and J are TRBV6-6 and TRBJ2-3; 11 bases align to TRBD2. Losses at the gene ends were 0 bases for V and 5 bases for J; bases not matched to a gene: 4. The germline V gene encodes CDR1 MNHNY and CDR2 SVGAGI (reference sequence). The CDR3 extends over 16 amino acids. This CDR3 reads CASSYSSGGGGDTQYF. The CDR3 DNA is TGTGCCAGCAGTTACTCTAGCGGGGGGGGCGGAGATACGCAGTATTTT.

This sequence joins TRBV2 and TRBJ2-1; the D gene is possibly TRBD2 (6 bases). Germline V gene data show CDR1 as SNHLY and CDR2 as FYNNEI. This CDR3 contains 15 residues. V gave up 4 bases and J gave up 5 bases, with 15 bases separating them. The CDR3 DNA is TGTGCCAGCAGTGCGGTCGGCGGAGGGCACAATGAGCAGTTCTTC. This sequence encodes CASSAVGGGHNEQFF.

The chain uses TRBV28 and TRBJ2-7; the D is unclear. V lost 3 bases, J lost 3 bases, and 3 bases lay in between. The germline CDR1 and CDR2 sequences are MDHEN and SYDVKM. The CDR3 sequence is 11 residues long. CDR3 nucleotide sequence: TGTGCCAGCAGTTTCGGCTACGAGCAGTACTTC. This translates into CASSFGYEQYF.

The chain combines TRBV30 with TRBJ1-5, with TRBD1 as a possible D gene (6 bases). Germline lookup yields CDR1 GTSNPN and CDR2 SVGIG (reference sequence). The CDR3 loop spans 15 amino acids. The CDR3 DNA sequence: TGTGCTTGGGGGGGCTCTTTTGTCGGCAATCAGCCCCAGCATTTT. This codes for CAWGGSFVGNQPQHF.

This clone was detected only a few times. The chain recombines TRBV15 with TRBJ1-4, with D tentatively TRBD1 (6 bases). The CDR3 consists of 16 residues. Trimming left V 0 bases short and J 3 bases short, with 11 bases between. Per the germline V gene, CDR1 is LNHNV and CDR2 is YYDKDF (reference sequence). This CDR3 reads CATSRDLGASNEKLFF. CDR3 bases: TGTGCCACCAGCAGAGATCTGGGGGCGTCTAATGAAAAACTGTTTTTT.

The CDR3 DNA follows: TGTGCCAGTATGGGGGGGGTAGGAGCTTTCTTT. Residues: CASMGGVGAFF. The V call is TRBV19, the J call TRBJ1-1; tentative D call: TRBD1 (5 bases). The germline CDR1 and CDR2 sequences are LNHDA and SQIVND (reference sequence). CDR3 size: 11 residues. Trimming took 7 bases from V and 10 from J, leaving 13 bases between them.

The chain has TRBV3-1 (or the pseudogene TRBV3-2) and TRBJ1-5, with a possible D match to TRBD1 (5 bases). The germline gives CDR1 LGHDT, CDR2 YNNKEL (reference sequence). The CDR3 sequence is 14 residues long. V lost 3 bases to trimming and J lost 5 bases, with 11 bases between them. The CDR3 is CASSHSTEHQPQHF. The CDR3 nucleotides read TGTGCCAGCAGCCATTCGACAGAACATCAGCCCCAGCATTTT.

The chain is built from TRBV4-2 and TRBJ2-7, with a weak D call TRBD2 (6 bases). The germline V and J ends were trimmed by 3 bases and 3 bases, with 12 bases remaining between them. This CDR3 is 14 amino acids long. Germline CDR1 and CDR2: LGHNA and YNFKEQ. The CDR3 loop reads CASSQRTTDYEQYF. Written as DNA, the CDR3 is TGTGCCAGCAGCCAGCGGACTACCGACTACGAGCAGTACTTC.

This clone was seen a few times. Here the CDR3 DNA reads TGTGCCAGCAGAGATATCAGGGACAGTCAAAGGGGCGGCTACACCTTC. Protein sequence: CASRDIRDSQRGGYTF. V and J are TRBV28 and TRBJ1-2, with TRBD1 identical over 7 bases. Germline CDR1 MDHEN, CDR2 SYDVKM. The CDR3 runs 16 residues. V was pared by 6 bases and J by 8 bases, with 18 bases of the junction left unmatched.

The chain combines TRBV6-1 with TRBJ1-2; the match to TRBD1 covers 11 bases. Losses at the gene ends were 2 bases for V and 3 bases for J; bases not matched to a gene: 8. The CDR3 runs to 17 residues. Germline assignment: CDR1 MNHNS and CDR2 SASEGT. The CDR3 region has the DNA TGTGCCAGCAGTGAATTAGGGACAGGGGGATTGTACTATGGCTACACCTTC. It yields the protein CASSELGTGGLYYGYTF.

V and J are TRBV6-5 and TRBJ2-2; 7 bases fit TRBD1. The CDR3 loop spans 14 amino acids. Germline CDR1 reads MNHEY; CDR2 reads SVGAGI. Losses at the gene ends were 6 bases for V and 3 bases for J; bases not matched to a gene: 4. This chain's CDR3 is CASRRTGDTGELFF. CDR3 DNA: TGTGCCAGCAGGCGTACAGGGGACACCGGGGAGCTGTTTTTT.

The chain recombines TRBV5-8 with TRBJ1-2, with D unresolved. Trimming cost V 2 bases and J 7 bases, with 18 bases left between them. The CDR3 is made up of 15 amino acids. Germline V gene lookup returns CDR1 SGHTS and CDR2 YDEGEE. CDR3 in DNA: TGTGCCAGCAGCTTTCGTCTCGCTCGGGGAGGTGGCTACACCTTC. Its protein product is CASSFRLARGGGYTF.

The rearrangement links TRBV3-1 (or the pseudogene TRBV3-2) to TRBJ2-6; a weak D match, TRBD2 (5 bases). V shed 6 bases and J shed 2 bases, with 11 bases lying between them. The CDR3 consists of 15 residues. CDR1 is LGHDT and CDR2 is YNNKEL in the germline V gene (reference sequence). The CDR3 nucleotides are TGTGCCAGCAGGCCCACCGGGGCTGGGGCCAACGTCCTGACTTTC. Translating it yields CASRPTGAGANVLTF.

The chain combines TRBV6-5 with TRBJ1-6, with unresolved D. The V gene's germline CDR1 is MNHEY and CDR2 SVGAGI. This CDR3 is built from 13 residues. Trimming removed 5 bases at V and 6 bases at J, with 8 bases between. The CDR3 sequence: CASSRTVNSPLHF. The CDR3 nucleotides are TGTGCCAGCAGTCGCACAGTTAATTCACCCCTCCACTTT.

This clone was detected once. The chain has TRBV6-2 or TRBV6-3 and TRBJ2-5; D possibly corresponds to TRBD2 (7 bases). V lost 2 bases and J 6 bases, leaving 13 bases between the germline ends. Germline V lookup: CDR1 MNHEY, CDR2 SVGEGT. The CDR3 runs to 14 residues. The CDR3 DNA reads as TGTGCCAGCAGTTACGAGGGGGGGCGGCAGACCCAGTACTTC. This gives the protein CASSYEGGRQTQYF.

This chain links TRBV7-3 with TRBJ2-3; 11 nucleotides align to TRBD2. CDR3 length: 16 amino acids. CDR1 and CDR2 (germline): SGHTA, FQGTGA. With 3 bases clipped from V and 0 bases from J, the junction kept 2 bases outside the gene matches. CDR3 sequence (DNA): TGTGCCAGCAGCTTGGGGACTAGCGGAAGCACAGATACGCAGTATTTT. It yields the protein CASSLGTSGSTDTQYF.

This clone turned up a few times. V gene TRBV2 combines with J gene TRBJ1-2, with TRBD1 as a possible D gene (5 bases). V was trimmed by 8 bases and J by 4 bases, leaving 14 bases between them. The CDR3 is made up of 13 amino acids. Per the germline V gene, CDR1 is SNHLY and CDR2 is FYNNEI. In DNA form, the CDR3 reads TGTGCCAGCGGAGAAGGGGAGGGCTATGGCTACACCTTC. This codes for CASGEGEGYGYTF.

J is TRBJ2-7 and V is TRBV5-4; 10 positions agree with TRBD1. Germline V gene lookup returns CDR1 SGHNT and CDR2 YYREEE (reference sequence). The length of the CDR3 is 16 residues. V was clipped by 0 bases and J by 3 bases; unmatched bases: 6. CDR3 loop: CASSLGQGAKVYEQYF. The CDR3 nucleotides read TGTGCCAGCAGCTTGGGACAGGGGGCAAAGGTCTACGAGCAGTACTTC.

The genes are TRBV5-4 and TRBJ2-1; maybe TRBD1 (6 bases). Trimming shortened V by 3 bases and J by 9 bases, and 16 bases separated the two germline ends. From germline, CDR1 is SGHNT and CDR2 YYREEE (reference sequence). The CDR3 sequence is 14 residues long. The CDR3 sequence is CASSSAKGVGEQFF. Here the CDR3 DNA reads TGTGCCAGCAGCTCGGCAAAGGGGGTGGGTGAGCAGTTCTTC.

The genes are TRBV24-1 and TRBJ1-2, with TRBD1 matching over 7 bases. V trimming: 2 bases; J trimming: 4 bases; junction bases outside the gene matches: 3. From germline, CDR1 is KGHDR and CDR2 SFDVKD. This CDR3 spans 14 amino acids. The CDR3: CATSDYRDSYGYTF. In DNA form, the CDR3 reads TGTGCCACCAGTGATTACCGGGACAGCTATGGCTACACCTTC.

CDR3: CASSGQGRSTGELFF. The CDR3 region has the DNA TGTGCCAGCAGTGGACAGGGGAGGAGCACCGGGGAGCTGTTTTTT. V is TRBV28 and J is TRBJ2-2; 9 bases match TRBD1. Germline V CDR1 and CDR2: MDHEN, SYDVKM. V was pared by 5 bases and J by 4 bases, with 5 bases of the junction left unmatched. This CDR3 spans 15 amino acids.

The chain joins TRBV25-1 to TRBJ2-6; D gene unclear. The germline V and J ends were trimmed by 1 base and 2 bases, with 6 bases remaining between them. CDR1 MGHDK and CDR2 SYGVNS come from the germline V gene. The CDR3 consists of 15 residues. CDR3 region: CASSELKTGANVLTF. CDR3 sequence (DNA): TGTGCCAGCAGTGAATTAAAAACTGGGGCCAACGTCCTGACTTTC. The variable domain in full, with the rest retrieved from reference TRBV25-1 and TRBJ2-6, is EADIYQTPRYLVIGTGKKITLECSQTMGHDKMYWYQQDPGMELHLIHYSYGVNSTEKGDLSSESTVSRIRTEHFPLTLESARPSHTSQYLCASSELKTGANVLTFGAGSRLTVL.

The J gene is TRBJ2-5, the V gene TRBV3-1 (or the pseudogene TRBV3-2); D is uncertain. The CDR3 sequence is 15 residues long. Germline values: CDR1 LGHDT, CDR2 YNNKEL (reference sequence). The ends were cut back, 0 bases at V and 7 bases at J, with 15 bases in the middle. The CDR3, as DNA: TGTGCCAGCAGCCAAGATCAGCGACCCTCGGGGACCCAGTACTTC. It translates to CASSQDQRPSGTQYF.

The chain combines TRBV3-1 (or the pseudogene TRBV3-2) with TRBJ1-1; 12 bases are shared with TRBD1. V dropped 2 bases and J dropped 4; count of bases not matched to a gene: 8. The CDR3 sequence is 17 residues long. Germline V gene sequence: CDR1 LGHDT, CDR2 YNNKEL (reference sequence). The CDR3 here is CASSQHGTGGAGTEAFF. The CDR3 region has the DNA TGTGCCAGCAGCCAACACGGGACAGGGGGCGCGGGCACTGAAGCTTTCTTT.

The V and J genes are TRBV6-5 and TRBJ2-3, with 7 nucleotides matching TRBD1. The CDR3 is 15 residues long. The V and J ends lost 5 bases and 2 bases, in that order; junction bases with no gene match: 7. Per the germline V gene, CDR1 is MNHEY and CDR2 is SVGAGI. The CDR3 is CASSHRDRFTDTQYF. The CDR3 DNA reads TGTGCCAGCAGTCACCGGGACAGATTCACAGATACGCAGTATTTT.

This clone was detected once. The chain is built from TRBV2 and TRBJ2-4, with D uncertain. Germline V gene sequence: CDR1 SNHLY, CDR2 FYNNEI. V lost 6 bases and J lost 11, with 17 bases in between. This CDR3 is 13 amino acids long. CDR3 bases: TGTGCCAGCAGATCAGACATCCGACCGCTTCAGTACTTC. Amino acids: CASRSDIRPLQYF. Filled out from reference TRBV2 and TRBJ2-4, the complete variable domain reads EPEVTQTPSHQVTQMGQEVILRCVPISNHLYFYWYRQILGQKVEFLVSFYNNEISEKSEIFDDQFSVERPDGSNFTLKIRSTKLEDSAMYFCASRSDIRPLQYFGAGTRLSVL.

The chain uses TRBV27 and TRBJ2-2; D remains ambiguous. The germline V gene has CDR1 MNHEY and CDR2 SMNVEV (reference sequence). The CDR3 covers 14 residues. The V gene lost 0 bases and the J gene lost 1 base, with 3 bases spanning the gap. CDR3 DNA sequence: TGTGCCAGCAGTTTATCCTGGAACACCGGGGAGCTGTTTTTT. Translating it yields CASSLSWNTGELFF.

The CDR3 sequence: CAWSFQREVYTGELFF. CDR3 nucleotide sequence: TGTGCCTGGAGTTTTCAGCGGGAGGTGTACACCGGGGAGCTGTTTTTT. The chain couples TRBV30 to TRBJ2-2; 9 bases match TRBD2. This CDR3 has 16 amino acids. Germline lookup yields CDR1 GTSNPN and CDR2 SVGIG (reference sequence). The V segment lost 2 bases and the J segment 3 bases; nucleotides outside the gene matches: 7. Supplemented by reference TRBV30 and TRBJ2-2, the full variable domain reads SQTIHQWPATLVQPVGSPLSLECTVEGTSNPNLYWYRQAAGRGLQLLFYSVGIGQISSEVPQNLSASRPQDRQFILSSKKLLLSDSGFYLCAWSFQREVYTGELFFGEGSRLTVL.